This passage covers 30 T cell receptor beta chains from one sample sequenced in a study of cytomegalovirus exposure and HLA in healthy donors. The data were produced by immunoSEQ multiplex PCR, yet TCRdb's version contains in-frame clones alone and is incomplete. The sample includes under 75,000 clones, approximately 97% seen only once; the top ten take roughly 1.6%. The material sequenced was PBMCs. Source of these receptors: a woman under 30 in good health and CMV-seropositive.

The chain combines TRBV6-1 with TRBJ2-3, with TRBD1 matching over 10 bases. Germline trimming cut 2 bases from V and 5 bases from J; bases unmatched to any gene: 7. The length of the CDR3 is 16 residues. Germline assignment: CDR1 MNHNS and CDR2 SASEGT. The CDR3 nucleotides are TGTGCCAGCAGTGAACCAGGGACAGGGGCTGAAGATACGCAGTATTTT. As protein: CASSEPGTGAEDTQYF.

J is TRBJ1-1 and V is TRBV29-1; D may be TRBD1 (5 bases). V was trimmed by 6 bases and J by 3 bases, leaving 8 bases between them. Germline V gene lookup returns CDR1 SQVTM and CDR2 ANQGSEA. This CDR3 is built from 11 residues. The CDR3 sequence is CSVGGYTEAFF. In DNA, the CDR3 is TGCAGCGTGGGGGGGTACACTGAAGCTTTCTTT.

V and J are TRBV21-1 and TRBJ1-5. TRBV21-1 is termed a pseudogene. The CDR3 extends over 16 amino acids. CDR3 loop: CASTPSAKRGNQPQHF. As DNA, the CDR3 is TGTGCCAGCACCCCCTCCGCCAAACGGGGCAATCAGCCCCAGCATTTT.

A single count supports this clone. The genes are TRBV7-8 and TRBJ2-7; D ambiguous. The CDR3 is made up of 16 amino acids. Germline CDR1 and CDR2: SGHVS and FQNEAQ. Trimming removed 0 bases at V and 2 bases at J, with 14 bases between. The chain's CDR3 is CASSLAGSENPYEQYF. In DNA, the CDR3 is TGTGCCAGCAGCTTAGCCGGGTCAGAGAACCCCTACGAGCAGTACTTC.

The chain couples TRBV29-1 to TRBJ1-2; tentatively, D is TRBD1 (6 bases). V was cut by 4 bases and J by 5 bases, with 14 bases left in between. CDR1 and CDR2 from the germline V gene are SQVTM and ANQGSEA. The CDR3 has 13 residues. The CDR3 DNA is TGCAGCGTTGTACAGGGCGAGGGGTATGGCTACACCTTC. Translation: CSVVQGEGYGYTF.

V and J are TRBV27 and TRBJ2-7, with 9 positions matching TRBD1. The CDR3 sequence is 17 residues long. Germline CDR1 and CDR2: MNHEY and SMNVEV (reference sequence). Trimming took 6 bases from V and 0 from J; bases not matched to a gene: 12. The CDR3 region has the DNA TGTGCCAGCAGGCCGGGACAGGGCCTCTCAAGCTCCTACGAGCAGTACTTC. Translating gives CASRPGQGLSSSYEQYF.

The rearrangement links TRBV27 to TRBJ2-1; 8 positions match TRBD2. CDR3 length: 13 amino acids. Looked up from germline, CDR1 is MNHEY and CDR2 is SMNVEV (reference sequence). J lost 9 bases, V lost 6 bases, and 7 bases had no gene match. The CDR3 is CASRTGRASEQFF. CDR3 nucleotides: TGTGCCAGCAGGACCGGGAGGGCTAGTGAGCAGTTCTTC.

The J gene is TRBJ2-3, the V gene TRBV6-5; TRBD1 is a possible D gene (6 bases). This CDR3 is 14 amino acids long. The germline gives CDR1 MNHEY, CDR2 SVGAGI. Between the trimmed V and J ends, which lost 7 bases and 4 bases, there was a span of 15 bases. The CDR3 DNA reads as TGTGCCAGCAACCCCACAGGGAGCTCAGATACGCAGTATTTT. This sequence encodes CASNPTGSSDTQYF.

This rearrangement joins TRBV10-3 to TRBJ1-2; 10 bases align to TRBD1. Germline V CDR1 and CDR2: ENHRY, SYGVKD. The J segment lost 4 bases and the V segment lost 9 bases, leaving 5 bases of the junction unmatched. The CDR3 is 13 amino acids. The CDR3 reads CAIRQGASYGYTF. CDR3 nucleotides: TGTGCCATTCGACAGGGGGCAAGCTATGGCTACACCTTC.

The rearrangement uses TRBV6-1 and TRBJ2-7, with D tentatively TRBD1 (5 bases). The V end lost 2 bases, the J end lost 6 bases, and 8 bases lay between the germline ends. In germline, CDR1 is MNHNS, CDR2 SASEGT. The CDR3 sequence is 12 residues long. CDR3 coding DNA: TGTGCCAGCAGTGAACAGGGTGGCGAGCAGTACTTC. Its translation is CASSEQGGEQYF.

The chain employs TRBV15 and TRBJ2-1; D is uncertain. V was trimmed by 0 bases and J by 0 bases, leaving 6 bases between them. The CDR3 is made up of 15 amino acids. CDR1 and CDR2 from the germline V gene are LNHNV and YYDKDF (reference sequence). CDR3 in amino acids: CATSRDVSSYNEQFF. In DNA, the CDR3 is TGTGCCACCAGCAGAGATGTCAGCTCCTACAATGAGCAGTTCTTC.

V and J are TRBV5-1 and TRBJ1-2, with unresolved D. The CDR3 length is 13 residues. The V gene lost 4 bases and the J gene lost 4 bases, with 11 bases spanning the gap. Germline V gives CDR1 SGHRS, CDR2 YFSETQ. The CDR3 bases are TGCGCCAGCAGCCCGGAGGAATTCTATGGCTACACCTTC. Protein sequence: CASSPEEFYGYTF.

The chain couples TRBV14 to TRBJ2-2, with D possibly TRBD1 on 6 matching bases. The CDR3 contains 17 residues. The V and J ends lost 0 bases and 0 bases respectively, with 11 bases between them. CDR1 and CDR2 from the germline V gene are SGHDN and FVKESK. CDR3 protein: CASSQDYPGANTGELFF. The DNA of the CDR3 is TGTGCCAGCAGCCAAGATTATCCAGGGGCGAACACCGGGGAGCTGTTTTTT. Full variable domain (remainder filled in from reference TRBV14 and TRBJ2-2): EAGVTQFPSHSVIEKGQTVTLRCDPISGHDNLYWYRRVMGKEIKFLLHFVKESKQDESGMPNNRFLAERTGGTYSTLKVQPAELEDSGVYFCASSQDYPGANTGELFFGEGSRLTVL.

The chain employs TRBV6-1 and TRBJ1-1; 7 bases match TRBD1. The V segment lost 1 base and the J segment 3 bases; nucleotides outside the gene matches: 2. The germline CDR1 and CDR2 sequences are MNHNS and SASEGT. CDR3 length equals 14 residues. The chain's CDR3 is CASSEEGADTEAFF. As DNA, the CDR3 is TGTGCCAGCAGTGAAGAGGGGGCGGACACTGAAGCTTTCTTT.

V usage is TRBV4-1 and J usage is TRBJ2-7; unclear D gene. The CDR3 consists of 15 residues. V was shortened by 0 bases and J by 4 bases, with 13 bases between the two germline ends. The germline V gene encodes CDR1 MGHRA and CDR2 YSYEKL. The CDR3 sequence: CASSQDPNRDYEQYF. The CDR3 nucleotides read TGCGCCAGCAGCCAAGATCCGAACAGAGATTACGAGCAGTACTTC.

The CDR3 loop reads CASSITGAGANVLTF. The CDR3 coding sequence is TGTGCCAGCAGTATAACGGGGGCTGGGGCCAACGTCCTGACTTTC. The chain carries TRBV2 and TRBJ2-6; TRBD2 is a possible D gene (6 bases). The V and J ends lost 5 bases and 2 bases respectively, with 10 bases between them. CDR3 length: 15 residues. Germline V gives CDR1 SNHLY, CDR2 FYNNEI.

The gene calls are TRBV5-6 and TRBJ1-1, with TRBD1 matching over 7 bases. J lost 4 bases, V lost 5 bases, and 17 bases had no gene match. Germline CDR1 reads SGHDT; CDR2 reads YYEEEE. This CDR3 region has 17 residues. The chain's CDR3 is CASRTALRTGRSTEAFF. The DNA for the CDR3 is TGTGCCAGCAGGACTGCTTTGCGGACAGGTCGGAGCACTGAAGCTTTCTTT.

The V call is TRBV7-6, the J call TRBJ2-6; D is unresolved. CDR1 is SGHVS and CDR2 is FNYEAQ in the germline V gene. V shed 1 base and J shed 0 bases, with 10 bases lying between them. The CDR3 is 17 amino acids. CDR3 amino acids: CASSLEAVSSGANVLTF. CDR3 in DNA: TGTGCCAGCAGCTTAGAGGCGGTGAGCTCTGGGGCCAACGTCCTGACTTTC.

The chain recombines TRBV6-1 with TRBJ2-7; D perhaps matches TRBD2 (6 bases). Germline assignment: CDR1 MNHNS and CDR2 SASEGT. Deletions cut 2 bases from V and 1 base from J, with 12 bases between. The CDR3 loop spans 15 amino acids. The chain's CDR3 is CASSESGGNSYEQYF. CDR3 nucleotides: TGTGCCAGCAGTGAAAGTGGGGGGAATTCCTACGAGCAGTACTTC.

V gene TRBV7-9 combines with J gene TRBJ2-7; 7 nucleotides line up with TRBD2. This CDR3 is built from 14 residues. CDR1 is SEHNR and CDR2 is FQNEAQ in the germline V gene (reference sequence). With V trimmed by 5 bases and J by 3 bases, 7 bases remained unmatched. The CDR3 region has the DNA TGTGCCAGCAGCCTTGTGTCGGGGGGCTACGAGCAGTACTTC. Its protein product is CASSLVSGGYEQYF.

The chain has TRBV28 and TRBJ2-7, with D perhaps TRBD2 (5 bases). Germline-derived CDR1 and CDR2 are MDHEN and SYDVKM. The CDR3 has 15 residues. Trimming shortened V by 8 bases and J by 5 bases, and 22 bases separated the two germline ends. The CDR3 DNA is TGTGCCAGCGGCGGCTGGAGGACGAGACGAGACGAGCAGTACTTC. As protein: CASGGWRTRRDEQYF.

The rearrangement uses TRBV10-3 and TRBJ1-2; 7 positions agree with TRBD1. With V trimmed by 6 bases and J by 8 bases, 9 bases remained unmatched. Looked up from germline, CDR1 is ENHRY and CDR2 is SYGVKD. CDR3 length: 13 amino acids. The CDR3 nucleotides are TGTGCCATCAGGTCCGGGGACAGAGACGGCTACACCTTC. Its translation is CAIRSGDRDGYTF.

The rearrangement uses TRBV5-1 and TRBJ1-3, with 7 bases fitting TRBD1. The CDR3 totals 16 residues. J gave up 0 bases and V 2 bases, and 5 bases lay outside the gene matches. Germline CDR1 SGHRS, CDR2 YFSETQ. CDR3 in DNA: TGCGCCAGCAGCTTACTAGGACAGGCCTCTGGAAACACCATATATTTT. Encoded protein: CASSLLGQASGNTIYF. Complete variable domain (other parts from reference TRBV5-1 and TRBJ1-3): KAGVTQTPRYLIKTRGQQVTLSCSPISGHRSVSWYQQTPGQGLQFLFEYFSETQRNKGNFPGRFSGRQFSNSRSEMNVSTLELGDSALYLCASSLLGQASGNTIYFGEGSWLTVV.

The gene calls are TRBV29-1 and TRBJ1-2, with TRBD1 matching over 7 bases. CDR1 and CDR2 from the germline V gene are SQVTM and ANQGSEA. Losses at the gene ends were 3 bases for V and 6 bases for J; bases not matched to a gene: 10. The CDR3 sequence is 14 residues long. The CDR3 loop is CSVDLDREEHGYTF. The DNA for the CDR3 is TGCAGCGTTGATCTCGACAGGGAGGAGCATGGCTACACCTTC.

CDR3 residues: CASSSGGSRNTEAFF. Written as DNA, the CDR3 is TGTGCCAGTAGCTCAGGGGGCTCTAGGAACACTGAAGCTTTCTTT. V and J are TRBV19 and TRBJ1-1; 8 bases are a match to TRBD1. The germline gives CDR1 LNHDA, CDR2 SQIVND (reference sequence). The CDR3 contains 15 residues. Germline trimming cut 6 bases from V and 1 base from J; bases unmatched to any gene: 7.

The V and J genes are TRBV15 and TRBJ2-7, with D possibly being TRBD1 (5 bases). The CDR3 is 13 amino acids. Germline V gives CDR1 LNHNV, CDR2 YYDKDF (reference sequence). V lost 0 bases to trimming and J lost 2 bases, with 5 bases between them. This CDR3 is CATSREQAYEQYF. In DNA, the CDR3 is TGTGCCACCAGCAGAGAACAGGCCTACGAGCAGTACTTC. Full variable domain (remainder filled in from reference TRBV15 and TRBJ2-7): DAMVIQNPRYQVTQFGKPVTLSCSQTLNHNVMYWYQQKSSQAPKLLFHYYDKDFNNEADTPDNFQSRRPNTSFCFLDIRSPGLGDTAMYLCATSREQAYEQYFGPGTRLTVT.

The chain combines TRBV19 with TRBJ2-1, with 8 bases lining up with TRBD2. V lost 4 bases, J lost 6 bases, and 11 bases stayed unmatched. The CDR3 contains 16 residues. Germline loops: CDR1 LNHDA, CDR2 SQIVND (reference sequence). The DNA of the CDR3 is TGTGCCAGTAGTACTCCCGGGGGGACTAGAACCAATGAGCAGTTCTTC. Protein: CASSTPGGTRTNEQFF. Full variable domain (outside the CDR3, taken from reference TRBV19 and TRBJ2-1): DGGITQSPKYLFRKEGQNVTLSCEQNLNHDAMYWYRQDPGQGLRLIYYSQIVNDFQKGDIAEGYSVSREKKESFPLTVTSAQKNPTAFYLCASSTPGGTRTNEQFFGPGTRLTVL.

The V gene is TRBV4-1, the J gene TRBJ2-1, with D maybe TRBD2 (6 bases). Trimming removed 4 bases from V and 2 bases from J, with 12 bases in between. This CDR3 region has 15 residues. Germline values: CDR1 MGHRA, CDR2 YSYEKL. The DNA for the CDR3 is TGCGCCAGCAGCCTTAGCGGCACCACCTACAATGAGCAGTTCTTC. Its translation is CASSLSGTTYNEQFF.

The chain carries TRBV9 and TRBJ2-3; 8 bases map to TRBD2. CDR3 length equals 15 residues. The V gene's germline CDR1 is SGDLS and CDR2 YYNGEE. Trimming cost V 5 bases and J 3 bases; bases outside gene matches: 8. CDR3 in amino acids: CASRPTSGETDTQYF. CDR3 DNA sequence: TGTGCCAGCAGACCAACTAGCGGTGAGACAGATACGCAGTATTTT.

This clone has only one observation. The CDR3 coding sequence is TGCAGCGTTGACAGTAATGAAAAACTGTTTTTT. Protein sequence: CSVDSNEKLFF. The chain joins TRBV29-1 to TRBJ1-4; D unresolved. V was pared by 3 bases and J by 4 bases, with 3 bases between. The germline V gene has CDR1 SQVTM and CDR2 ANQGSEA. The length of the CDR3 is 11 residues. Using reference TRBV29-1 and TRBJ1-4 for the parts outside the CDR3, the full variable domain is SAVISQKPSRDICQRGTSLTIQCQVDSQVTMMFWYRQQPGQSLTLIATANQGSEATYESGFVIDKFPISRPNLTFSTLTVSNMSPEDSSIYLCSVDSNEKLFFGSGTQLSVL.